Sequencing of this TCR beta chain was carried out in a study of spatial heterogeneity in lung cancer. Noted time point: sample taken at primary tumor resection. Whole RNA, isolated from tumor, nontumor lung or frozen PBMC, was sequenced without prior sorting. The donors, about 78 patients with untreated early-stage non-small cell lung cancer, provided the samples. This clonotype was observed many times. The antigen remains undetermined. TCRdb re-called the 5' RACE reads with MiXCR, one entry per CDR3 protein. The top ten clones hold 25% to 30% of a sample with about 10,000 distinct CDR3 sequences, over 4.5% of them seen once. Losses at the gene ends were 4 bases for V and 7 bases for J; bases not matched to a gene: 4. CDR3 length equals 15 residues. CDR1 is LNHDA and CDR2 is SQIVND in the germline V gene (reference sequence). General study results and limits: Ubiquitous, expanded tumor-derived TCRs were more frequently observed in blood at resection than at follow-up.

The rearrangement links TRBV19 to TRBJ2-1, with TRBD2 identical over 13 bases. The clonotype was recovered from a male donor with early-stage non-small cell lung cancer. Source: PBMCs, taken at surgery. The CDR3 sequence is CASSTWTSGRNEQFF. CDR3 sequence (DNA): TGTGCCAGTAGTACCTGGACTAGCGGGAGAAATGAGCAGTTCTTC.